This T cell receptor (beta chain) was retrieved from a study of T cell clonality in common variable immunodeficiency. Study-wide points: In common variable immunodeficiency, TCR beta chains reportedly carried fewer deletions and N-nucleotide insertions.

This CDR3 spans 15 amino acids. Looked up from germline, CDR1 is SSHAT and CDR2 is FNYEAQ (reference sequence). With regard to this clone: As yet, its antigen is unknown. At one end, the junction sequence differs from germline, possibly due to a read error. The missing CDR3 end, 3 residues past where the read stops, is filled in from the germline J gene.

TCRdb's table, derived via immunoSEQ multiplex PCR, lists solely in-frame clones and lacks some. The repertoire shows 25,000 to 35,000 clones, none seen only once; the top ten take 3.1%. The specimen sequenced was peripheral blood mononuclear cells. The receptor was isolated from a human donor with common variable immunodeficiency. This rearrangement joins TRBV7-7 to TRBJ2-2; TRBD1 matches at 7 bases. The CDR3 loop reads CASSLEGARTGELFF. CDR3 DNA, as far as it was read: TGTGCTAGCAGCTTAGAGGGGGCGAGGACCGGGGAG.